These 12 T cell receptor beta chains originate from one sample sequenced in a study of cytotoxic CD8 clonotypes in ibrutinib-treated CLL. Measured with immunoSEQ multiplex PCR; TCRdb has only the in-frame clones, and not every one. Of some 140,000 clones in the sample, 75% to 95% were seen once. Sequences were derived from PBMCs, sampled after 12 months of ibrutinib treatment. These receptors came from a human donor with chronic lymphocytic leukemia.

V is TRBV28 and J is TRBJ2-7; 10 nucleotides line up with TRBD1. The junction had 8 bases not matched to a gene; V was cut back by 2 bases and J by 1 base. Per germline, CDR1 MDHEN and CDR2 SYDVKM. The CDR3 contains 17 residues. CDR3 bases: TGTGCCAGCAGTTTAATTCCCGGGGACAGGGGTTCCTACGAGCAGTACTTC. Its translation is CASSLIPGDRGSYEQYF.

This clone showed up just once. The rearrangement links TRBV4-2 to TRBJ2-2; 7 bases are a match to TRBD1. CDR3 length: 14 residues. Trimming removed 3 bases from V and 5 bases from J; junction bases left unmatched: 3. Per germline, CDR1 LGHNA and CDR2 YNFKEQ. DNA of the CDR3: TGTGCCAGCAGCCATCAGGGGGATACCGGGGAGCTGTTTTTT. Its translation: CASSHQGDTGELFF.

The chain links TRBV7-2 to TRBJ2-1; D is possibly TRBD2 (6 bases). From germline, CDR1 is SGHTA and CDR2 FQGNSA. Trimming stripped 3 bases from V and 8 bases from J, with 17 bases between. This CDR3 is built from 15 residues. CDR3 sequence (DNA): TGTGCCAGCAGCTTCGGAGGGGAATCATCGTATGAGCAGTTCTTC. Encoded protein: CASSFGGESSYEQFF.

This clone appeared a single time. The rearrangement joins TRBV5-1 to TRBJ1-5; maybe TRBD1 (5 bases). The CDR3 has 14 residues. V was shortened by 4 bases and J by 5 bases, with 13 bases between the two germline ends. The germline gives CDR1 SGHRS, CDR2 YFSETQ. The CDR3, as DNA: TGCGCCAGCAGCACCGGGACGGCTGATCAGCCCCAGCATTTT. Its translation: CASSTGTADQPQHF.

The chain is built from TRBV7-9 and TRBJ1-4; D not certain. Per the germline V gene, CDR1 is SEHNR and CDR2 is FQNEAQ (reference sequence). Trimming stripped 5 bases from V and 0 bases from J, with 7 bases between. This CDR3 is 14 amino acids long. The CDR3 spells CASSPRATNEKLFF. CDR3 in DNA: TGTGCCAGCAGCCCGCGGGCAACTAATGAAAAACTGTTTTTT.

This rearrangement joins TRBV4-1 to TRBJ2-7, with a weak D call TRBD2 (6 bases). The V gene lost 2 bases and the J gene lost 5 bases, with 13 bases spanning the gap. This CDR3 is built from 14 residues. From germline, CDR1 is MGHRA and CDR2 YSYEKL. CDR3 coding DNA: TGCGCCAGCAGCCAACACCAAGCTAGCGACGAGCAGTACTTC. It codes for CASSQHQASDEQYF.

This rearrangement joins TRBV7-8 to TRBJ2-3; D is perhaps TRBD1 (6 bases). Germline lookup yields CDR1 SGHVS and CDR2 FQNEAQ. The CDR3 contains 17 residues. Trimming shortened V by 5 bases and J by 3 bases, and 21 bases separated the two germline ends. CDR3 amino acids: CASSLRVRGMATDTQYF. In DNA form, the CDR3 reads TGTGCCAGCAGCCTTAGGGTGAGGGGGATGGCGACAGATACGCAGTATTTT.

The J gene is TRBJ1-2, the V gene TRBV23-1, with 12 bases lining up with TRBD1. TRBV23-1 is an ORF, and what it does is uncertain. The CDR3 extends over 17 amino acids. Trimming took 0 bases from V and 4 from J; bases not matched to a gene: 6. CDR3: CASSQSGTGGVGYGYTF. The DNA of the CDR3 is TGCGCCAGCAGTCAATCAGGGACAGGGGGCGTTGGCTATGGCTACACCTTC.

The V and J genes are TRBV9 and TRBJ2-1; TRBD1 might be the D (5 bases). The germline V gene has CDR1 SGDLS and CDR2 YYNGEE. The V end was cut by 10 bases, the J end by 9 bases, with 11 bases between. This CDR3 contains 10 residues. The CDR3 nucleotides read TGTGCCGCCCCAGGGATTGAGCAGTTCTTC. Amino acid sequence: CAAPGIEQFF.

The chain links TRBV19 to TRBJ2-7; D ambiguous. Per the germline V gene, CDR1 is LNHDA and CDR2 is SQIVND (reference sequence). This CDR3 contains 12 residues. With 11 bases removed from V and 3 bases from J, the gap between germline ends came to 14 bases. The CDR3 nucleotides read TGTGCCTCGTCTCCTGGGGACTACGAGCAGTACTTC. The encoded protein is CASSPGDYEQYF.

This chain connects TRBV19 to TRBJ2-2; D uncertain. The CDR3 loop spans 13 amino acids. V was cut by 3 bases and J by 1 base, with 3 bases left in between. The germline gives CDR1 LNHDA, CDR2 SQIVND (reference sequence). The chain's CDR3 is CASSMVNTGELFF. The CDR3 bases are TGTGCCAGTAGTATGGTGAACACCGGGGAGCTGTTTTTT. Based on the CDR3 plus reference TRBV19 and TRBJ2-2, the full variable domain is DGGITQSPKYLFRKEGQNVTLSCEQNLNHDAMYWYRQDPGQGLRLIYYSQIVNDFQKGDIAEGYSVSREKKESFPLTVTSAQKNPTAFYLCASSMVNTGELFFGEGSRLTVL.

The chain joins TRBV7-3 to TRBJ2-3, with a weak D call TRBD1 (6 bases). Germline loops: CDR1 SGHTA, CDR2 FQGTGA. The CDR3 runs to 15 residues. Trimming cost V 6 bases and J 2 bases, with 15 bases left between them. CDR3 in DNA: TGTGCCAGCAGATATCCGGACAGCCCCACAGATACGCAGTATTTT. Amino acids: CASRYPDSPTDTQYF.